This T cell receptor (beta chain) was recorded in a study of beta chain features in type 1 diabetes. Overall study: The samples had roughly 110 million sorted cells examined in all. Broader study findings: Researchers report that Type 1 diabetes patients had moderately but significantly shorter TCRB CDR3s across all four CD4+ subsets.

Losses at the gene ends were 3 bases for V and 2 bases for J; bases not matched to a gene: 7. Germline values: CDR1 MDHEN, CDR2 SYDVKM. The CDR3 is 15 amino acids. Markers CD45RO/CCR7/CD25/CD127/CD95/CD27 served to sort CD4+ naive, central memory, regulatory and stem cell-like memory cells. The sample holds a few counts of this clone. Its antigen is undetermined. TCRB transcripts that were expressed got sequenced, as all of the isolated RNA had been reverse transcribed. There were 3.4 million or so reads on average in the naive, central memory and regulatory T cell samples. The protocol was immunoSEQ multiplex PCR, while the TCRdb copy is restricted to in-frame clones and leaves out a portion. The sample holds about 150,000 clones, 11% seen once.

The source material was central memory CD4+ T cells from blood. The TCR sequence derives from a man aged 18 to 30 in good health. The V call is TRBV28, the J call TRBJ2-7; 7 nucleotides agree with TRBD2. Written as DNA, the CDR3 is TGTGCCAGCAGTTTTAGGCGGGAGAAGACCTACGAGCAGTACTTC. Residues: CASSFRREKTYEQYF.